A selection of T cell receptor beta chains follows, all from one sample in a study of blood T cells in healthy people across ages. Via MiXCR, TCRdb re-called the 5' RACE reads, giving one row per CDR3 protein. The sample records about 970,000 distinct CDR3 sequences, about 53% being singletons. Material: blood. The receptors shown here come from a woman aged 55-70 years in good health. Both conserved end residues are part of each CDR3. The order of the fields is V gene, J gene, D gene, clone size, CDR3 protein, CDR3 DNA. A D gene is named only where the DNA matches it firmly. Clone size is shown for a subset of rows, as once, few, many or a class of expanded clone.

>TRBV12-3/TRBV12-4|TRBJ2-5|TRBD1|.
CASRMTGGGETQYF
TGTGCCAGCAGGATGACAGGGGGAGGGGAGACCCAGTACTTC
>TRBV29-1|TRBJ2-5|.|.
CSVEGGTGQETQYF
TGCAGCGTTGAAGGGGGGACGGGGCAAGAGACCCAGTACTTC
>TRBV27|TRBJ2-6|.|.
CASSLVGGYSGANVLTF
TGTGCCAGCAGTTTAGTAGGCGGGTATTCTGGGGCCAACGTCCTGACTTTC
>TRBV6-6|TRBJ2-7|TRBD2|.
CASSYRTSADEQYF
TGTGCCAGCAGTTACCGAACTAGCGCCGACGAGCAGTACTTC
>TRBV6-2/TRBV6-3|TRBJ2-1|TRBD2|.
CASSYPGGRGGEQFF
TGTGCCAGCAGTTACCCCGGCGGGAGGGGGGGTGAGCAGTTCTTC
>TRBV3-1|TRBJ1-5|TRBD1|.
CASSQGQGASQPQHF
TGTGCCAGCAGCCAGGGACAGGGGGCGAGTCAGCCCCAGCATTTT
>TRBV6-5|TRBJ2-5|TRBD2|many
CASSRRGDETQYF
TGTGCCAGCAGCCGGCGGGGGGACGAGACCCAGTACTTC
>TRBV7-3|TRBJ1-1|TRBD1|many
CASSLRKDRVNEAFF
TGTGCCAGCAGCTTAAGGAAAGACAGGGTAAACGAAGCTTTCTTT
>TRBV7-2|TRBJ2-7|.|few
CASRRGSDEQYF
TGTGCCAGCAGGAGGGGGTCGGACGAGCAGTACTTC
>TRBV10-3|TRBJ2-7|TRBD2|.
CAISESGREGRYEQYF
TGTGCCATCAGTGAGTCTGGGCGGGAGGGCCGCTACGAGCAGTACTTC
>TRBV9|TRBJ2-7|TRBD2|.
CASSVSGLAGSYEQYF
TGTGCCAGCAGCGTATCCGGACTAGCGGGTTCCTACGAGCAGTACTTC
>TRBV20-1|TRBJ1-1|.|.
CSANGVNTEAFF
TGCAGTGCTAACGGAGTGAACACTGAAGCTTTCTTT
>TRBV6-2/TRBV6-3|TRBJ2-7|.|.
CASSYFSEGEQYF
TGTGCCAGCAGTTACTTTAGCGAGGGCGAGCAGTACTTC
>TRBV15|TRBJ2-3|TRBD2|.
CATSRDSFKARTSGKDTQYF
TGTGCCACCAGCAGAGATTCGTTCAAAGCTCGGACTAGCGGGAAAGATACGCAGTATTTT
>TRBV4-1|TRBJ2-5|.|.
CTSSHPTRGSETQYF
TGCACCAGCAGCCACCCGACCCGGGGGTCAGAGACCCAGTACTTC
>TRBV27|TRBJ1-4|.|.
CASRPEQGNREKLFF
TGTGCCAGCAGGCCCGAGCAGGGGAATAGAGAAAAACTGTTTTTT
>TRBV29-1|TRBJ1-4|.|.
CSVAEGGSPGEKLFF
TGCAGCGTAGCTGAGGGGGGATCGCCGGGCGAAAAACTGTTTTTT
>TRBV20-1|TRBJ2-5|TRBD2|.
CSALRLAGRTSYNEQYF
TGCAGTGCTTTACGACTAGCGGGACGAACCTCCTACAATGAGCAGTACTTC
>TRBV10-3|TRBJ2-5|.|.
CAISPASRVQETQYF
TGTGCCATCAGTCCGGCATCCAGGGTCCAAGAGACCCAGTACTTC
>TRBV12-3/TRBV12-4|TRBJ2-5|.|.
CASSLYSKETQYF
TGTGCCAGCAGTTTATACAGCAAAGAGACCCAGTACTTC
>TRBV10-3|TRBJ1-2|.|few
CAINLNYGYTF
TGTGCCATCAACCTTAACTATGGCTACACCTTC
>TRBV7-2|TRBJ2-5|.|.
CASSLLLQTETQYF
TGTGCCAGCAGCTTATTGTTACAGACGGAGACCCAGTACTTC
>TRBV7-9|TRBJ2-5|TRBD1|.
CASSHRGRETQYF
TGTGCCAGCAGCCACAGGGGGCGGGAGACCCAGTACTTC
>TRBV28|TRBJ2-6|.|.
CASSLPRPSYGGSGANVLTF
TGTGCCAGCAGTTTACCGCGGCCATCCTATGGTGGGTCTGGGGCCAACGTCCTGACTTTC
>TRBV20-1|TRBJ1-1|.|.
CSASSDPNRQAFF
TGCAGTGCTAGCTCGGACCCGAATCGGCAAGCTTTCTTT
>TRBV20-1|TRBJ2-5|TRBD2|.
CSESGRAETQYF
TGCAGTGAATCAGGGAGGGCAGAGACCCAGTACTTC
>TRBV4-3|TRBJ2-3|.|.
CASSQAGGTGDTQYF
TGCGCCAGCAGCCAAGCTGGGGGGACGGGAGATACGCAGTATTTT
>TRBV28|TRBJ2-7|.|many
CASSWGYEQYF
TGTGCCAGCAGTTGGGGCTACGAGCAGTACTTC
>TRBV15|TRBJ2-1|.|.
CATSRGLAYNEQFF
TGTGCCACCAGCAGAGGGCTAGCCTACAATGAGCAGTTCTTC
>TRBV7-2|TRBJ2-1|TRBD2|.
CASSPRTSGRSAEQFF
TGTGCCAGCAGCCCCCGGACTAGCGGGAGATCGGCTGAGCAGTTCTTC
>TRBV18|TRBJ2-7|TRBD1|few
CASSPNPTGTGNYEQYF
TGTGCCAGCTCACCAAATCCTACCGGGACAGGGAATTACGAGCAGTACTTC
>TRBV10-3|TRBJ2-4|.|.
CAISESGAKNIQYF
TGTGCCATCAGTGAGTCAGGAGCCAAAAACATTCAGTACTTC
>TRBV18|TRBJ1-1|.|.
CASSPRLSAVGTNTEAFF
TGTGCCAGCTCACCGAGACTCTCGGCAGTCGGGACGAACACTGAAGCTTTCTTT
>TRBV7-6|TRBJ2-7|TRBD2|.
CASSPRGGRDEQYF
TGTGCCAGCAGCCCACGGGGAGGGCGTGACGAGCAGTACTTC
>TRBV29-1|TRBJ2-2|.|.
CSVRPGITGELFF
TGCAGCGTTAGACCAGGGATCACCGGGGAGCTGTTTTTT
>TRBV5-1|TRBJ2-7|.|.
CASSELRGNEQYF
TGCGCCAGCAGCGAATTAAGGGGGAATGAGCAGTACTTC
>TRBV4-1|TRBJ2-7|TRBD2|.
CASSQEAGGYNEQYF
TGCGCCAGCAGCCAAGAGGCGGGGGGATACAATGAGCAGTACTTC
>TRBV4-2|TRBJ2-2|TRBD2|.
CASSQDKGTSGWEELFF
TGTGCCAGCAGCCAAGATAAGGGGACTAGCGGATGGGAGGAGCTGTTTTTT
>TRBV28|TRBJ1-6|.|few
CASSATGANSPLHF
TGTGCCAGCAGTGCAACCGGGGCTAATTCACCCCTCCACTTT
>TRBV27|TRBJ2-7|TRBD2|.
CASSPTTTSASGRRHEQYF
TGTGCCAGCAGTCCGACTACGACCTCCGCTAGCGGGAGGAGGCACGAGCAGTACTTC
>TRBV15|TRBJ2-3|.|.
CATSRTAGGGTDTQYF
TGTGCCACCAGCAGAACCGCCGGAGGAGGAACAGATACGCAGTATTTT
>TRBV7-9|TRBJ2-1|.|.
CAQGRRAAEDGQFF
TGTGCCCAGGGACGTAGGGCCGCGGAGGATGGGCAGTTCTTC
>TRBV6-2/TRBV6-3|TRBJ1-5|TRBD1|.
CASSFGTENQPQHF
TGTGCCAGCAGTTTCGGGACAGAGAATCAGCCCCAGCATTTT
>TRBV28|TRBJ2-7|.|few
CASSSFLRGGEQYF
TGTGCCAGCAGTTCCTTCCTCAGGGGGGGCGAGCAGTACTTC
>TRBV4-1|TRBJ2-7|.|few
CASSQESSERGSQYF
TGCGCCAGCAGCCAAGAATCTAGCGAGAGGGGGTCCCAGTACTTC
>TRBV28|TRBJ2-7|TRBD2|.
CASIGTSAYEQYF
TGTGCCAGCATCGGGACTAGCGCCTACGAGCAGTACTTC
>TRBV27|TRBJ2-1|.|.
CASRGVGGLYNEQFF
TGTGCCAGCAGGGGGGTGGGCGGGCTCTACAATGAGCAGTTCTTC
>TRBV13|TRBJ2-7|.|.
CASSYGQGREQYF
TGTGCCAGCAGTTACGGTCAGGGGCGCGAGCAGTACTTC
>TRBV21-1|TRBJ2-1|.|.
CASSTQGSLPGNEQFF
TGTGCCAGCAGCACACAGGGATCCCTGCCGGGCAATGAGCAGTTCTTC
>TRBV6-2/TRBV6-3|TRBJ2-7|.|few
CASRTASYEQYF
TGTGCCAGCAGAACCGCCTCCTACGAGCAGTACTTC